This T cell receptor beta chain comes out of a study of OX40 agonist ivuxolimab in advanced cancers. Study overall: Patients with prior anti-PD-1, anti-PD-L1 or anti-CTLA-4 therapy were eligible; approximately 40% had some.

This clone was seen a single time. The CDR3 spans 13 residues. CDR1 LNHDA and CDR2 SQIVND come from the germline V gene (reference sequence). The V and J ends lost 8 bases and 6 bases respectively, with 15 bases between them. Using immunoSEQ multiplex PCR, the repertoire was profiled, and TCRdb retains in-frame clones only, with some absent. The table lists about 7,300 clones, 78% of them singletons. This chain connects TRBV19 to TRBJ2-3; D remains ambiguous. This receptor was identified in an adult with an advanced solid tumor such as melanoma, head and neck, liver or kidney cancer. Sequences were derived from CD4+ or CD8+ T cells sorted from blood, sampled in a trial of the OX40 agonist ivuxolimab. CDR3 sequence reads: CASAPVHYDTQYF. The CDR3 coding sequence is TGTGCCAGTGCCCCCGTACATTACGATACGCAGTATTTT. Full variable domain (remainder filled in from reference TRBV19 and TRBJ2-3): DGGITQSPKYLFRKEGQNVTLSCEQNLNHDAMYWYRQDPGQGLRLIYYSQIVNDFQKGDIAEGYSVSREKKESFPLTVTSAQKNPTAFYLCASAPVHYDTQYFGPGTRLTVL.